Shown below are 22 T cell receptor beta chains from a single sample sequenced in a study of shared clonotypes between healthy human individuals. The table came from immunoSEQ multiplex PCR; TCRdb's copy has only in-frame clones and leaves some out. The data contain roughly 500,000 clones, 75% to 85% of them singletons. The sequencing sample was made of PBMCs. These receptors originate from a woman aged 40 to 50 in good health. Some clones in this sample may be carry-over from other donors' samples.

The V call is TRBV23-1, the J call TRBJ1-1; D might be TRBD1 (6 bases). TRBV23-1 is flagged as an ORF with uncertain function. Trimming pared 0 bases from V and 4 bases from J, leaving 15 bases between. This CDR3 is 16 amino acids long. In nucleotides, the CDR3 is TGCGCCAGCAGTCAATCCTTACAGGGCGGTGGCACTGAAGCTTTCTTT. Its protein is CASSQSLQGGGTEAFF.

This rearrangement joins TRBV10-3 to TRBJ2-7; D is possibly TRBD1 (6 bases). CDR3 size: 11 residues. CDR1 and CDR2 from the germline V gene are ENHRY and SYGVKD. Trimming pared 7 bases from V and 3 bases from J, leaving 7 bases between. The CDR3 DNA reads as TGTGCCATCAAAGGGGGCTACGAGCAGTACTTC. This translates into CAIKGGYEQYF.

The genes are TRBV7-3 and TRBJ2-6; 9 positions match TRBD1. CDR1 is SGHTA, CDR2 FQGTGA, per germline. The junction had 5 bases not matched to a gene; V was cut back by 5 bases and J by 0 bases. This CDR3 is 17 amino acids long. CDR3 DNA sequence: TGTGCCAGCAGCCGGGACAGGGTTATCTCTGGGGCCAACGTCCTGACTTTC. The encoded protein is CASSRDRVISGANVLTF.

The rearrangement uses TRBV25-1 and TRBJ2-1; the D gene is possibly TRBD1 (5 bases). Germline values: CDR1 MGHDK, CDR2 SYGVNS. V was cut by 1 base and J by 8 bases, with 18 bases left in between. The CDR3 consists of 16 residues. The CDR3 sequence is CASSEFEGAVIHEQFF. The CDR3 bases are TGTGCCAGCAGTGAATTCGAAGGGGCAGTCATTCATGAGCAGTTCTTC.

The J gene is TRBJ1-1, the V gene TRBV19; TRBD1 matches 8 bases. Looked up from germline, CDR1 is LNHDA and CDR2 is SQIVND (reference sequence). J lost 7 bases, V lost 7 bases, and 8 bases had no gene match. The CDR3 sequence is 13 residues long. The CDR3 DNA reads TGTGCCAGTACCCCAACAGGGGGAGGTGAAGCTTTCTTT. Translating gives CASTPTGGGEAFF.

J is TRBJ2-5 and V is TRBV25-1, with D hard to call. This CDR3 has 11 residues. Between the trimmed V and J ends, which lost 1 base and 5 bases, there was a span of 2 bases. From germline, CDR1 is MGHDK and CDR2 SYGVNS. The CDR3: CASSEWETQYF. CDR3 DNA: TGTGCCAGCAGTGAATGGGAGACCCAGTACTTC.

V usage is TRBV12-2 and J usage is TRBJ1-5. TRBV12-2 is a recognized pseudogene. This CDR3 is built from 17 residues. The CDR3 is CASRSGTPRGSNQPQHF. The CDR3 region has the DNA TGTGCAAGTCGCTCCGGGACTCCCCGAGGGAGCAATCAGCCCCAGCATTTT.

A few counts support this clone. The rearrangement links TRBV6-5 to TRBJ1-4; possibly TRBD1 for D (5 bases). Deletions cut 4 bases from V and 1 base from J, with 7 bases between. CDR3 length: 14 residues. Germline V CDR1 and CDR2: MNHEY, SVGAGI. This CDR3 is CASSSGRTNEKLFF. The DNA of the CDR3 is TGTGCCAGCAGTTCAGGGAGAACTAATGAAAAACTGTTTTTT.

V and J are TRBV28 and TRBJ2-2; D uncertain. Trimming removed 7 bases from V and 1 base from J, with 4 bases in between. Germline CDR1 and CDR2: MDHEN and SYDVKM. The length of the CDR3 is 12 residues. The CDR3 reads CASIGNTGELFF. The CDR3 coding sequence is TGTGCCAGCATCGGGAACACCGGGGAGCTGTTTTTT.

This chain connects TRBV5-4 to TRBJ2-7, with a possible D match to TRBD2 (5 bases). The CDR3 loop spans 15 amino acids. CDR1 and CDR2 from the germline V gene are SGHNT and YYREEE (reference sequence). The ends were cut back, 2 bases at V and 0 bases at J, with 12 bases in the middle. CDR3 DNA sequence: TGTGCCAGCAGCTTAACTACCGGGGTCTCCTACGAGCAGTACTTC. Translating it yields CASSLTTGVSYEQYF.

CDR3 loop: CASSRQMGTTYNEQFF. The CDR3 DNA follows: TGTGCCAGCAGCCGCCAGATGGGGACTACCTACAATGAGCAGTTCTTC. The rearrangement links TRBV7-3 to TRBJ2-1; TRBD2 matches at 7 bases. CDR1 SGHTA and CDR2 FQGTGA come from the germline V gene. The CDR3 consists of 16 residues. J was trimmed by 2 bases and V by 5 bases; bases with no gene match: 9.

This chain connects TRBV28 to TRBJ2-7, with D uncertain. With 1 base removed from V and 1 base from J, the gap between germline ends came to 11 bases. The CDR3 consists of 15 residues. Germline CDR1 is MDHEN and CDR2 is SYDVKM. CDR3 DNA: TGTGCCAGCAGTTTATACCGGGTTGGGTCCTACGAGCAGTACTTC. Its protein is CASSLYRVGSYEQYF.

Remarks on this clone: This sample includes further DNA sequences coding for the same CDR3. V usage is TRBV5-1 and J usage is TRBJ2-5; TRBD1 matches at 8 bases. The CDR3 length is 14 residues. Germline V gene data show CDR1 as SGHRS and CDR2 as YFSETQ. V lost 4 bases to trimming and J lost 4 bases; unmatched junction nucleotides: 6. This CDR3 reads CASSIGQGRETQYF. The CDR3 DNA is TGCGCCAGCAGCATAGGACAGGGAAGAGAGACCCAGTACTTC.

The chain is built from TRBV28 and TRBJ2-5; D is uncertain. CDR3 length: 10 amino acids. V lost 6 bases and J 4 bases, leaving 3 bases between the germline ends. CDR1 is MDHEN and CDR2 is SYDVKM in the germline V gene. CDR3 nucleotides: TGTGCCAGCAGACGAGAGACCCAGTACTTC. It translates to CASRRETQYF.

The chain employs TRBV5-5 and TRBJ2-7; D might be TRBD2 (5 bases). Germline-derived CDR1 and CDR2 are SGHKS and YYEKEE (reference sequence). Trimming left V 0 bases short and J 6 bases short, with 16 bases between. The CDR3 is 15 residues long. CDR3 in DNA: TGTGCCAGCAGCTTGGGCCCATCCTCCGGGGTCGAGCAGTACTTC. Protein product: CASSLGPSSGVEQYF.

The chain links TRBV11-3 to TRBJ2-5, with a weak D call TRBD2 (5 bases). The CDR3 loop spans 16 amino acids. CDR1 and CDR2 (germline): SGHNT, YENEEA. Trimming removed 2 bases from V and 4 bases from J, with 17 bases in between. CDR3 in amino acids: CASSLRIVGRGETQYF. CDR3 nucleotides: TGTGCCAGCAGCTTAAGAATAGTAGGGAGAGGAGAGACCCAGTACTTC.

The V and J genes are TRBV7-3 and TRBJ2-5; a weak D match, TRBD2 (6 bases). The V end lost 0 bases, the J end lost 5 bases, and 16 bases lay between the germline ends. This CDR3 is built from 16 residues. Germline V CDR1 and CDR2: SGHTA, FQGTGA. This chain's CDR3 is CASSLTGRRGGETQYF. The CDR3 DNA is TGTGCCAGCAGCTTAACGGGCCGGCGGGGCGGGGAGACCCAGTACTTC.

The genes are TRBV6-6 and TRBJ2-7; D perhaps matches TRBD1 (6 bases). Germline CDR1 MNHNY, CDR2 SVGAGI (reference sequence). V shed 8 bases and J shed 9 bases, with 20 bases lying between them. This CDR3 is built from 13 residues. In DNA, the CDR3 is TGTGCCAGCCAGACGGGACAAGGTCTTAGGCAGTACTTC. Encoded protein: CASQTGQGLRQYF.

This clone showed up just a few times. The chain recombines TRBV6-1 with TRBJ2-2; 7 bases are a match to TRBD1. The CDR3 has 16 amino acids. The V gene's germline CDR1 is MNHNS and CDR2 SASEGT. Unmatched junction bases numbered 10, after V lost 3 bases and J lost 6 bases. The CDR3 nucleotides are TGTGCCAGCAGTGACCCGGACAGGCTTGTGGCCGGGGAGCTGTTTTTT. Amino acid sequence: CASSDPDRLVAGELFF.

This clone was seen once. The chain has TRBV5-4 and TRBJ2-7; D could derive from TRBD1 or TRBD2 (5 bases each). Looked up from germline, CDR1 is SGHNT and CDR2 is YYREEE (reference sequence). Trimming removed 4 bases at V and 3 bases at J, with 14 bases between. This CDR3 spans 14 amino acids. This CDR3 reads CASSEGIQGYEQYF. CDR3 nucleotide sequence: TGTGCCAGCAGCGAGGGAATCCAGGGCTACGAGCAGTACTTC.

This chain links TRBV6-5 with TRBJ2-1; the match to TRBD2 covers 9 bases. CDR3 length equals 15 residues. Germline CDR1 MNHEY, CDR2 SVGAGI. V dropped 6 bases and J dropped 5; count of bases not matched to a gene: 8. The CDR3 nucleotides are TGTGCCAGCAGCCTACTAGCGGGCGACAACAATGAGCAGTTCTTC. Its protein product is CASSLLAGDNNEQFF.

This clone was seen more than once but under ten times. The V call is TRBV13, the J call TRBJ1-2; 11 nucleotides line up with TRBD1. J was trimmed by 2 bases and V by 2 bases; bases with no gene match: 1. In germline, CDR1 is PRHDT, CDR2 FYEKMQ (reference sequence). The CDR3 runs to 15 residues. The chain's CDR3 is CASSLRTGGNYGYTF. In DNA, the CDR3 is TGTGCCAGCAGCTTAAGGACAGGGGGCAACTATGGCTACACCTTC.